This T cell receptor beta chain originates from a study of blood T cell repertoires in COVID-19. Study as a whole: Italy, Spain and the United States were the sources of the convalescent and acute COVID-19 samples. Nucleic acid was either cDNA or gDNA, and it came from T cells, B-cell-depleted T cells, or PBMCs.

In the authors' workflow: Estimated nucleated cell counts came from reference gene primer amplification. Libraries were prepared by immunoSEQ multiplex PCR; TCRdb keeps only in-frame clonotypes and omits some of them. V, J and clone size derive from that table, while D and trimming were established from the DNA sequence. The repertoire holds approximately 75,000 clones, with roughly four fifths as singletons. This TCR was recovered from a human donor in a cohort sampled during active COVID-19. Sequenced: peripheral blood.

This CDR3 is CASVMGGAGNTIYF. The DNA for the CDR3 is TGTGCCAGCGTCATGGGGGGGGCTGGAAACACCATATATTTT. This rearrangement joins TRBV6-6 to TRBJ1-3, with D possibly matching TRBD1 (5 bases). V was cut by 8 bases and J by 2 bases, with 13 bases left in between. The CDR3 runs 14 residues. In germline, CDR1 is MNHNY, CDR2 SVGAGI (reference sequence).